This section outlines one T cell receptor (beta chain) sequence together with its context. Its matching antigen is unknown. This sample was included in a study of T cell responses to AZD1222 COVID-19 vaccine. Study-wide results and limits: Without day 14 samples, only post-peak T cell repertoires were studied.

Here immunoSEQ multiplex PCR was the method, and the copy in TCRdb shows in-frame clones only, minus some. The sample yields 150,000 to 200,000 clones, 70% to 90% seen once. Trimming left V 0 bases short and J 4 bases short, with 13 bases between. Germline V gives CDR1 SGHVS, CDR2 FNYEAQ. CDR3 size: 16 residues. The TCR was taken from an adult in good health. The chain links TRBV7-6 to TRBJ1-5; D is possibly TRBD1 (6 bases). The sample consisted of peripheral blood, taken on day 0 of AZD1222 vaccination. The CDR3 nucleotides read TGTGCCAGCAGCTTAGCGCGGGGGGCCGATAATCAGCCCCAGCATTTT. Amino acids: CASSLARGADNQPQHF.